The 23 T cell receptor beta chains below were found in one sample sequenced in a study of cytomegalovirus exposure and HLA in healthy donors. Only in-frame clones appear in the TCRdb table, and some are missing; sequencing was by immunoSEQ multiplex PCR. This sample has about 110,000 clones, with approximately 89% found just once. The sample was PBMCs. Every receptor here comes from a woman in her late teens or twenties in good health and CMV-seronegative.

The chain employs TRBV4-1 and TRBJ2-2; no clear D gene. CDR1 is MGHRA and CDR2 is YSYEKL in the germline V gene. V lost 1 base and J lost 7, with 7 bases in between. The CDR3 length is 13 residues. The CDR3 region has the DNA TGCGCCAGCAGCCAAGTCTCAGGCGGGGAGCTGTTTTTT. Translated: CASSQVSGGELFF.

V is TRBV18 and J is TRBJ1-3, with a possible D match to TRBD1 (6 bases). The CDR3 runs 16 residues. Looked up from germline, CDR1 is KGHSH and CDR2 is LQKENI. V was clipped by 1 base and J by 0 bases, with 10 bases between them. CDR3 sequence (DNA): TGTGCCAGCTCACCACGCAGGGACACCTCTGGAAACACCATATATTTT. Translating it yields CASSPRRDTSGNTIYF.

This chain joins TRBV4-1 and TRBJ2-5; 8 nucleotides align to TRBD1. CDR3 length: 18 residues. The V segment lost 4 bases and the J segment 2 bases; nucleotides outside the gene matches: 15. The germline V gene encodes CDR1 MGHRA and CDR2 YSYEKL. This CDR3 is CASSRVSGGTGYQETQYF. The CDR3 DNA reads TGCGCCAGCAGCCGAGTCAGCGGCGGGACAGGTTATCAAGAGACCCAGTACTTC.

This sequence joins TRBV29-1 and TRBJ2-2, with D perhaps TRBD1 (6 bases). Germline CDR1 SQVTM, CDR2 ANQGSEA. The CDR3 spans 16 residues. CDR3 sequence: CSRSRNRGTDTGELFF. The CDR3 DNA is TGCAGTCGCTCGAGAAATAGGGGGACGGACACCGGGGAGCTGTTTTTT.

The chain uses TRBV5-4 and TRBJ1-1, with 8 bases lining up with TRBD1. CDR1 SGHNT and CDR2 YYREEE come from the germline V gene (reference sequence). Trimming at V came to 0 bases and at J to 0 bases, leaving 7 bases not matched to a gene. The CDR3 is made up of 17 amino acids. The CDR3 here is CASSLGRGLGMNTEAFF. The DNA for the CDR3 is TGTGCCAGCAGCTTGGGCAGGGGGCTCGGGATGAACACTGAAGCTTTCTTT.

The chain combines TRBV5-1 with TRBJ2-5; D uncertain. V lost 0 bases, J lost 2 bases, and 11 bases lay in between. CDR1 and CDR2 (germline): SGHRS, YFSETQ. The CDR3 covers 15 residues. CDR3 in amino acids: CASSLGLETQETQYF. The CDR3 nucleotides read TGCGCCAGCAGCTTGGGGTTAGAAACTCAAGAGACCCAGTACTTC.

The rearrangement uses TRBV6-1 and TRBJ1-4; 11 bases match TRBD1. The CDR3 consists of 14 residues. CDR1 is MNHNS, CDR2 SASEGT, per germline. V was clipped by 5 bases and J by 8 bases; unmatched bases: 4. The CDR3, as DNA: TGTGCCAGCAGTTCCGGGACAGGGGGAGAAAAACTGTTTTTT. It encodes CASSSGTGGEKLFF.

This clone has a single count. V and J are TRBV19 and TRBJ2-1, with D perhaps matching TRBD2 (6 bases). The ends were cut back, 1 base at V and 0 bases at J, with 10 bases in the middle. Germline V gives CDR1 LNHDA, CDR2 SQIVND (reference sequence). The CDR3 sequence is 16 residues long. CDR3 region: CASSIGLASSYNEQFF. The DNA of the CDR3 is TGTGCCAGTAGTATAGGGCTAGCGAGCTCCTACAATGAGCAGTTCTTC.

CDR3 region: CASSPGTGPKEAFF. CDR3 nucleotide sequence: TGTGCCAGCAGCCCCGGGACAGGGCCTAAAGAAGCTTTCTTT. This chain uses TRBV5-4 with TRBJ1-1; 9 bases are a match to TRBD1. CDR3 length equals 14 residues. Germline trimming cut 4 bases from V and 8 bases from J; bases unmatched to any gene: 9. CDR1 and CDR2 (germline): SGHNT, YYREEE (reference sequence).

The chain uses TRBV9 and TRBJ1-2; 7 nucleotides match TRBD1. The CDR3 is made up of 14 amino acids. J lost 3 bases, V lost 0 bases, and 2 bases had no gene match. The V gene's germline CDR1 is SGDLS and CDR2 YYNGEE. The CDR3 here is CASSVADRDYGYTF. The CDR3 DNA sequence: TGTGCCAGCAGCGTAGCTGACAGGGACTATGGCTACACCTTC.

The V and J genes are TRBV7-3 and TRBJ2-1; 7 bases match TRBD2. Unmatched junction bases numbered 1, after V lost 1 base and J lost 1 base. The CDR3 covers 15 residues. The germline V gene encodes CDR1 SGHTA and CDR2 FQGTGA. This CDR3 reads CASSLKAGSYNEQFF. The CDR3, as DNA: TGTGCCAGCAGCTTAAAAGCGGGATCCTACAATGAGCAGTTCTTC.

The chain links TRBV30 to TRBJ2-1; 12 bases are shared with TRBD1. Trimming removed 5 bases from V and 4 bases from J; junction bases left unmatched: 9. The CDR3 totals 16 residues. Germline CDR1 and CDR2: GTSNPN and SVGIG (reference sequence). The chain's CDR3 is CAWGRDRGPGYNEQFF. For the CDR3, the DNA is TGTGCCTGGGGCCGGGACAGGGGGCCGGGATACAATGAGCAGTTCTTC.

The V and J genes are TRBV18 and TRBJ2-7; D is uncertain. CDR1 is KGHSH, CDR2 LQKENI, per germline. Trimming removed 6 bases at V and 2 bases at J, with 14 bases between. The CDR3 contains 14 residues. In DNA, the CDR3 is TGTGCCAGCTCCGAACAAGGTACTACCTACGAGCAGTACTTC. Its translation: CASSEQGTTYEQYF.

CDR3: CASSLAEGVYEQYF. The CDR3, as DNA: TGTGCCAGCAGCTTAGCAGAGGGGGTCTACGAGCAGTACTTC. The chain links TRBV9 to TRBJ2-7; TRBD1 might be the D (6 bases). The CDR3 contains 14 residues. The germline V and J ends were trimmed by 4 bases and 3 bases, with 14 bases remaining between them. CDR1 and CDR2 from the germline V gene are SGDLS and YYNGEE.

The CDR3 sequence: CASSLPGTGVRNEQFF. CDR3 in DNA: TGTGCCAGCAGTTTACCCGGGACAGGTGTGCGCAATGAGCAGTTCTTC. The chain links TRBV28 to TRBJ2-1; 8 nucleotides line up with TRBD1. Looked up from germline, CDR1 is MDHEN and CDR2 is SYDVKM. This CDR3 spans 16 amino acids. Trimming took 2 bases from V and 6 from J; bases not matched to a gene: 9. Complete variable domain (other parts from reference TRBV28 and TRBJ2-1): DVKVTQSSRYLVKRTGEKVFLECVQDMDHENMFWYRQDPGLGLRLIYFSYDVKMKEKGDIPEGYSVSREKKERFSLILESASTNQTSMYLCASSLPGTGVRNEQFFGPGTRLTVL.

The V gene is TRBV28, the J gene TRBJ2-1; D gene uncertain. This CDR3 region has 12 residues. The germline gives CDR1 MDHEN, CDR2 SYDVKM. The V end lost 3 bases, the J end lost 7 bases, and 7 bases lay between the germline ends. The CDR3 sequence: CASSFSTNEQFF. DNA for the CDR3: TGTGCCAGCAGTTTTTCAACAAATGAGCAGTTCTTC. Full variable domain (missing parts from reference TRBV28 and TRBJ2-1): DVKVTQSSRYLVKRTGEKVFLECVQDMDHENMFWYRQDPGLGLRLIYFSYDVKMKEKGDIPEGYSVSREKKERFSLILESASTNQTSMYLCASSFSTNEQFFGPGTRLTVL.

The gene calls are TRBV28 and TRBJ1-2; a possible D gene is TRBD1 (6 bases). V was cut by 3 bases and J by 0 bases, with 23 bases left in between. Germline assignment: CDR1 MDHEN and CDR2 SYDVKM. This CDR3 comprises 19 residues. Here the CDR3 DNA reads TGTGCCAGCAGTTTTCGGTGGAACAGGGCGCAAATAGCTAACTATGGCTACACCTTC. It yields the protein CASSFRWNRAQIANYGYTF.

The gene calls are TRBV7-2 and TRBJ1-5; D gene ambiguous. The CDR3 spans 17 residues. Trimming took 0 bases from V and 0 from J, leaving 12 bases between them. From germline, CDR1 is SGHTA and CDR2 FQGNSA. In DNA form, the CDR3 reads TGTGCCAGCAGCTTAGCTCCGAGAGTGTTTAGCAATCAGCCCCAGCATTTT. This gives the protein CASSLAPRVFSNQPQHF. Combining the CDR3 with reference TRBV7-2 and TRBJ1-5 gives the whole variable domain GAGVSQSPSNKVTEKGKDVELRCDPISGHTALYWYRQSLGQGLEFLIYFQGNSAPDKSGLPSDRFSAERTGGSVSTLTIQRTQQEDSAVYLCASSLAPRVFSNQPQHFGDGTRLSIL.

V gene TRBV27 combines with J gene TRBJ2-3; D is unclear. The germline V and J ends were trimmed by 6 bases and 0 bases, with 13 bases remaining between them. Germline V lookup: CDR1 MNHEY, CDR2 SMNVEV (reference sequence). The length of the CDR3 is 15 residues. CDR3 in amino acids: CASRFQFLSTDTQYF. The CDR3 DNA reads as TGTGCCAGCAGGTTCCAGTTCCTTAGCACAGATACGCAGTATTTT.

The chain employs TRBV10-3 and TRBJ2-2; D is possibly TRBD2 (5 bases). The CDR3 is made up of 13 amino acids. Germline-derived CDR1 and CDR2 are ENHRY and SYGVKD. Trimming took 7 bases from V and 1 from J, leaving 7 bases between them. This chain's CDR3 is CAITRENTGELFF. CDR3 sequence (DNA): TGTGCCATCACCCGGGAGAACACCGGGGAGCTGTTTTTT.

This clone was observed a single time. This chain joins TRBV2 and TRBJ2-1, with a weak D call TRBD2 (6 bases). The CDR3 contains 15 residues. Trimming removed 3 bases from V and 5 bases from J, with 14 bases in between. Germline assignment: CDR1 SNHLY and CDR2 FYNNEI. The CDR3 region is CASSDGRGPNNEQFF. CDR3 coding DNA: TGTGCCAGCAGTGACGGGCGGGGACCTAACAATGAGCAGTTCTTC.

The rearrangement uses TRBV6-5 and TRBJ2-3, with D possibly matching TRBD2 (6 bases). CDR1 and CDR2 from the germline V gene are MNHEY and SVGAGI. The V gene lost 5 bases and the J gene lost 0 bases, with 12 bases spanning the gap. This CDR3 has 15 amino acids. The CDR3 here is CASSVQRGSTDTQYF. The CDR3 bases are TGTGCCAGCAGTGTCCAACGGGGGAGCACAGATACGCAGTATTTT.

V gene TRBV7-9 combines with J gene TRBJ2-7, with a possible D match to TRBD2 (6 bases). V lost 5 bases and J lost 7, with 12 bases in between. This CDR3 is built from 12 residues. Germline-derived CDR1 and CDR2 are SEHNR and FQNEAQ (reference sequence). CDR3 DNA: TGTGCCAGCAGCCAGGTGGGGAGGGAGCAGTACTTC. This codes for CASSQVGREQYF.